The present T cell receptor beta chain was sequenced within a study of OX40 agonist ivuxolimab in advanced cancers. For the study at large: Each patient was given ivuxolimab into a vein every 2 weeks, at 0.01 to 10 mg/kg. Study-wide results and caveats: The mean number of expanded clones was higher in CD8+ T cells than in CD4+.

This table comes from immunoSEQ multiplex PCR, and its TCRdb copy is limited to in-frame clones, with some not included. The sample includes fewer than 75,000 clones, 80% to 90% seen only once; the top ten take approximately 3%. Worth noting for this clone: Its antigen remains unidentified.

Patients were ruled out by autoimmune disease history or systemic immunosuppression. Baseline, cycle 4 day 1, and cycle 7 day 1 were the blood sampling points. Looked up from germline, CDR1 is MNHEY and CDR2 is SVGAGI. The CDR3 sequence is 15 residues long. J lost 2 bases, V lost 5 bases, and 7 bases had no gene match. The sequence derives from an adult with an advanced solid tumor such as melanoma, head and neck, liver or kidney cancer. The chain has TRBV6-5 and TRBJ2-7; TRBD1 matches 9 bases. Here the sequenced sample was CD4+ or CD8+ T cells sorted from blood, taken in a trial of the OX40 agonist ivuxolimab. CDR3 DNA: TGTGCCAGCAGTATTACAGGGGGCAACGCCTACGAGCAGTACTTC. It translates to CASSITGGNAYEQYF.